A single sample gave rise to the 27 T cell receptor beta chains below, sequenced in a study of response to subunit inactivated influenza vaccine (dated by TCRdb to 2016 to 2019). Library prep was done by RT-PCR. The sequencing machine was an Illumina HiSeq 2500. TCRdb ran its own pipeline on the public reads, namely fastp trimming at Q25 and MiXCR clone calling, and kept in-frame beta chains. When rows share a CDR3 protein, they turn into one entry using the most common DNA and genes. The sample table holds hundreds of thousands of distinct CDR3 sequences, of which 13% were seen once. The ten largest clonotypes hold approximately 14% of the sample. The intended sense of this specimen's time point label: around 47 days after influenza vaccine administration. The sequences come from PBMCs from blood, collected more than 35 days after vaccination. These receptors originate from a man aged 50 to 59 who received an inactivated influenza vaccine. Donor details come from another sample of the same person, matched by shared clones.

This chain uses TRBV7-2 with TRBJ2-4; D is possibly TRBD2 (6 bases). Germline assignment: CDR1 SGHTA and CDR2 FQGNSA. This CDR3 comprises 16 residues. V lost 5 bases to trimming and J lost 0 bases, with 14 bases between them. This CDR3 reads CASSPRVGLAKNIQYF. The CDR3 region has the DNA TGTGCCAGCAGCCCTAGGGTGGGACTAGCCAAAAACATTCAGTACTTC.

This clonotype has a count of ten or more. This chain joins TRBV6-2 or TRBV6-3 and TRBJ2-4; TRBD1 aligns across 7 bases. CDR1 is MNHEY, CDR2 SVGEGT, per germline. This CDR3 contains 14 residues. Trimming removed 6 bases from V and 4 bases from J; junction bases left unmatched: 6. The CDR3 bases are TGTGCCAGCAGCCCCGACAGGGCGAAAAACATTCAGTACTTC. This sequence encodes CASSPDRAKNIQYF.

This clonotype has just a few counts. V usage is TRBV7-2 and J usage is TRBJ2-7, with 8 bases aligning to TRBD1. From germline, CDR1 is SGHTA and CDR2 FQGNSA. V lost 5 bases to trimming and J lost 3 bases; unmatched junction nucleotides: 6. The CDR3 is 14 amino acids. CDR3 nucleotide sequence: TGTGCCAGCAGCCCCTCGGGACAGGTCTACGAGCAGTACTTC. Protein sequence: CASSPSGQVYEQYF.

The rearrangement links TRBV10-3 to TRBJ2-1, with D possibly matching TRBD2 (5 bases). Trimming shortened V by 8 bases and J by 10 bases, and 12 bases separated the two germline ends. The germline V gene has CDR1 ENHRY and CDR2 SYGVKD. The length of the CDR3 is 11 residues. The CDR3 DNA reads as TGTGCCATCCTAGCCTCGACGGAGCAGTTCTTC. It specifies CAILASTEQFF.

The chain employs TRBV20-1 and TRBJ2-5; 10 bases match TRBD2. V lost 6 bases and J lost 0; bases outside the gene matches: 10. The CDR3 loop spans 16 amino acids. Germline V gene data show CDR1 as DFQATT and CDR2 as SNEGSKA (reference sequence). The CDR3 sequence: CSARLAGGMYQETQYF. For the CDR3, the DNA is TGCAGTGCCCGCTTAGCGGGGGGCATGTACCAAGAGACCCAGTACTTC.

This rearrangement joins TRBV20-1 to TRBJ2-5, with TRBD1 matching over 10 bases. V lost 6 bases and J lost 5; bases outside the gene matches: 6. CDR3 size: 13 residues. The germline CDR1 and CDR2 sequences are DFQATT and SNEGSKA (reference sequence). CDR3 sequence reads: CSAKTGGRETQYF. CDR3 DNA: TGCAGTGCAAAGACAGGGGGCAGGGAGACCCAGTACTTC.

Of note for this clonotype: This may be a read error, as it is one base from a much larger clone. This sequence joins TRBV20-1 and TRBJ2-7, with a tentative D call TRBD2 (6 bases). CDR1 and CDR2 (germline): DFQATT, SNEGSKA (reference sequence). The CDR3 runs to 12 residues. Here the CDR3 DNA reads TGCAGGCCCTGCACCGGGGGCTACGAGCAGTACTTC. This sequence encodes CRPCTGGYEQYF.

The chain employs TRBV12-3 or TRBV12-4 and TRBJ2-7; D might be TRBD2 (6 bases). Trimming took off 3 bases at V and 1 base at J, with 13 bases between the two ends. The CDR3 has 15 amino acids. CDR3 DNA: TGTGCCAGCAGTTTGGGGACTTTAAGATCCTACGAGCAGTACTTC. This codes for CASSLGTLRSYEQYF.

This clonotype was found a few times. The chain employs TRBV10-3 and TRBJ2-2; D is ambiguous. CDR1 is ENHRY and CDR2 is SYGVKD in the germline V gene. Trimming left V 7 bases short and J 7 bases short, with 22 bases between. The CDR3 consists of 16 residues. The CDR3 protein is CAITGKRLETGGELFF. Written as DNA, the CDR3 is TGTGCCATCACGGGTAAACGCTTGGAGACGGGCGGGGAGCTGTTTTTT.

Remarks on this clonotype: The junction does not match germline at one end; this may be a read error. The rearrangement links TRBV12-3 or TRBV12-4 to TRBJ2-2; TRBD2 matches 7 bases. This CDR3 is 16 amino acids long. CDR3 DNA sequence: TGTGCCAGCAGCTTAGGGCTAGCGGTGAACACCGGGGAGCTGTTTTTT. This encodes CASSLGLAVNTGELFF.

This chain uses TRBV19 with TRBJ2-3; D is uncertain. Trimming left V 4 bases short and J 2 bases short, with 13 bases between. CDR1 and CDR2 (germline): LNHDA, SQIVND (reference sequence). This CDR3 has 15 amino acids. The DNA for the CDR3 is TGTGCCAGTAGTACAGGCCTCATAATCACAGATACGCAGTATTTT. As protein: CASSTGLIITDTQYF.

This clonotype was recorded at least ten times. The chain's CDR3 is CASSMRGGSSDTQYF. CDR3 sequence (DNA): TGTGCCAGCAGCATGCGGGGGGGCAGCTCAGATACGCAGTATTTT. The chain links TRBV7-2 to TRBJ2-3, with TRBD2 matching over 9 bases. The germline V gene encodes CDR1 SGHTA and CDR2 FQGNSA. Trimming at V came to 5 bases and at J to 4 bases, leaving 7 bases not matched to a gene. The CDR3 consists of 15 residues.

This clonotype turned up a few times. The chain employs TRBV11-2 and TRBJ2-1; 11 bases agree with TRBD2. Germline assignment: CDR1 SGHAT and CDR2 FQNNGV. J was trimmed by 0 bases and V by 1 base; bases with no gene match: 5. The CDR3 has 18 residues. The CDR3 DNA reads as TGTGCCAGCAGCTTAGTTCAGCTAGCGGGAGGCTCCTACAATGAGCAGTTCTTC. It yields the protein CASSLVQLAGGSYNEQFF.

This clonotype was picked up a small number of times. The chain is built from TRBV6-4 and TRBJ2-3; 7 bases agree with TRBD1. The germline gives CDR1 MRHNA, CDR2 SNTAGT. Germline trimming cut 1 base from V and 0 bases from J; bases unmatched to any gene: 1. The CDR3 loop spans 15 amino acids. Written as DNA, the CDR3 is TGTGCCAGCAGTGACTTGGGACAGAGCACAGATACGCAGTATTTT. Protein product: CASSDLGQSTDTQYF.

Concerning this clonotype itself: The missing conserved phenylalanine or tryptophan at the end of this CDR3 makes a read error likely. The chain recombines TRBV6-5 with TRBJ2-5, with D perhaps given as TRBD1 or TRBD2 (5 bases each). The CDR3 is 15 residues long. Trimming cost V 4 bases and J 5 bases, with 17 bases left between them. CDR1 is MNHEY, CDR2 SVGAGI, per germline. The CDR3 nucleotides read TGTGCCAGCAGTTCCCTAGCAGGGTTTTTGGAGACCCAGTACCTC. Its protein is CASSSLAGFLETQYL.

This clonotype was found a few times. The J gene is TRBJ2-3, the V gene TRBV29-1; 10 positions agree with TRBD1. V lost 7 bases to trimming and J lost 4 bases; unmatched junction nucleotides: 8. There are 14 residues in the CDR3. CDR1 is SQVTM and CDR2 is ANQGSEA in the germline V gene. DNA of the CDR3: TGCAGCGCAAACTCCGGGACAGGGGCAGATACGCAGTATTTT. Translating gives CSANSGTGADTQYF.

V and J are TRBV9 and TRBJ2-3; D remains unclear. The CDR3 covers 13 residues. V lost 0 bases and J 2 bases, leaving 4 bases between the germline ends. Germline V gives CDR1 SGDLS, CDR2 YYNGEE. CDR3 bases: TGTGCCAGCAGCGTAGCGGTCACAGATACGCAGTATTTT. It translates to CASSVAVTDTQYF.

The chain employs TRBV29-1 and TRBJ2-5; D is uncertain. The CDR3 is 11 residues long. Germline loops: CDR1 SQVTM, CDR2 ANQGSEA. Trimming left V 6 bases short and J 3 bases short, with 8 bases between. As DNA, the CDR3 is TGCAGCGTCAACACGGAAGAGACCCAGTACTTC. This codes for CSVNTEETQYF. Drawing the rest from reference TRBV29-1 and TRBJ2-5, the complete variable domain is SAVISQKPSRDICQRGTSLTIQCQVDSQVTMMFWYRQQPGQSLTLIATANQGSEATYESGFVIDKFPISRPNLTFSTLTVSNMSPEDSSIYLCSVNTEETQYFGPGTRLLVL.

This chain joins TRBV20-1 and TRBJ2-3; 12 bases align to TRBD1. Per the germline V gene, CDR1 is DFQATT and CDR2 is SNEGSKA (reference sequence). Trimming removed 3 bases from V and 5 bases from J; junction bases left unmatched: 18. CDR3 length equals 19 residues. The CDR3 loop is CSARSFPGTGGTIEDTQYF. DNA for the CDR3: TGCAGTGCTAGGTCCTTCCCCGGGACAGGGGGCACTATAGAAGATACGCAGTATTTT.

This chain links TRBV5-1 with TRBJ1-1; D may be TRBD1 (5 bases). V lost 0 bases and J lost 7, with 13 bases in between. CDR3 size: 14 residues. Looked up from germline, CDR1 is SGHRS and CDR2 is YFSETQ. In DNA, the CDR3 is TGCGCCAGCAGCTTGGGGGTCAGGGACCTTGAAGCTTTCTTT. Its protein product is CASSLGVRDLEAFF.

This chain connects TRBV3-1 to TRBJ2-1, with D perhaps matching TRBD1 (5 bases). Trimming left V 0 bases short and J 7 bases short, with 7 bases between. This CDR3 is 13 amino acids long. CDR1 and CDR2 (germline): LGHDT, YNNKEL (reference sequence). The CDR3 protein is CASSQDAGNEQFF. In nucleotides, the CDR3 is TGTGCCAGCAGCCAAGATGCAGGGAATGAGCAGTTCTTC.

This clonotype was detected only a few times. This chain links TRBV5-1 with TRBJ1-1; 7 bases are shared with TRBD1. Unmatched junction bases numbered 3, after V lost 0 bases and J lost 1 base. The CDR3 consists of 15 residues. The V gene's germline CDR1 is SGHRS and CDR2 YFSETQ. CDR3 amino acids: CASSLDEGANTEAFF. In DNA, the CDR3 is TGCGCCAGCAGCTTGGACGAGGGGGCGAACACTGAAGCTTTCTTT.

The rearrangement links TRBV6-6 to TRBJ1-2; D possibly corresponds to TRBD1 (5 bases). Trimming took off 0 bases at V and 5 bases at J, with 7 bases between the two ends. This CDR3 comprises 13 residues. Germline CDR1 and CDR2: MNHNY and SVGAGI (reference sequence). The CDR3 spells CASSYSTEYGYTF. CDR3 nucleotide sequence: TGTGCCAGCAGTTACTCGACAGAATATGGCTACACCTTC.

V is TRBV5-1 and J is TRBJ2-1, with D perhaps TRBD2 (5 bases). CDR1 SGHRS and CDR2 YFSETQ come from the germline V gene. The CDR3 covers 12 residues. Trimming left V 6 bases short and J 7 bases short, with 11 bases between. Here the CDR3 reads CASKLGSNEQFF. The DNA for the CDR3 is TGCGCCAGCAAACTAGGGTCTAATGAGCAGTTCTTC.

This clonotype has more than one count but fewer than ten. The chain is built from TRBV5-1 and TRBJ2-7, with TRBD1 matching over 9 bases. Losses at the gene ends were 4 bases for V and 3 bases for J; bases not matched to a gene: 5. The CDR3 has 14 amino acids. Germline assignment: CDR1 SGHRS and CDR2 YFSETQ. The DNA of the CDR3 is TGCGCCAGCAGCAGGACAGGGGCGGACTACGAGCAGTACTTC. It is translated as CASSRTGADYEQYF.

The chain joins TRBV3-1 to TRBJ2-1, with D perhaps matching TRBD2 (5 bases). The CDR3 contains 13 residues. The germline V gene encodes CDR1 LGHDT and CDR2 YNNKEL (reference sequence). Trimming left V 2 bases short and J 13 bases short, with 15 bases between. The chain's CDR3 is CASSQPLVPVQFF. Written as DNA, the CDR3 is TGTGCCAGCAGCCAACCACTAGTCCCGGTTCAGTTCTTC.

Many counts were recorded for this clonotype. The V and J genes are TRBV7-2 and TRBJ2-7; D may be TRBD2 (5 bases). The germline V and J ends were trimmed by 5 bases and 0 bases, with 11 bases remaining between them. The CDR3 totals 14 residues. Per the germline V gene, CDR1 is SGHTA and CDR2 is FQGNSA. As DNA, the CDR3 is TGTGCCAGCAGCCCCCGCCGGGGCTCCTACGAGCAGTACTTC. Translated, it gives CASSPRRGSYEQYF.